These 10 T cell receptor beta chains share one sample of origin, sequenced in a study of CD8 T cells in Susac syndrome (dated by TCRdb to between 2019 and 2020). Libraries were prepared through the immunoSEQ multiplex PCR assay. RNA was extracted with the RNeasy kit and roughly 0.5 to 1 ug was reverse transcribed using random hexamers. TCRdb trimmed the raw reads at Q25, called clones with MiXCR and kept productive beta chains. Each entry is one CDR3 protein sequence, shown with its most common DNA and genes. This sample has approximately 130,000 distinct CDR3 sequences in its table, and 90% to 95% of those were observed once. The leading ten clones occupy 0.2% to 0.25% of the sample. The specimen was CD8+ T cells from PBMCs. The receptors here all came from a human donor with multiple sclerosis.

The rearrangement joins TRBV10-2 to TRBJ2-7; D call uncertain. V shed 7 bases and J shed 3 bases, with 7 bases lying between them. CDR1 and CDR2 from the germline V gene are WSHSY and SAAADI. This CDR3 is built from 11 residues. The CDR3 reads CASMKGYEQYF. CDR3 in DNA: TGCGCCAGCATGAAAGGCTACGAGCAGTACTTC.

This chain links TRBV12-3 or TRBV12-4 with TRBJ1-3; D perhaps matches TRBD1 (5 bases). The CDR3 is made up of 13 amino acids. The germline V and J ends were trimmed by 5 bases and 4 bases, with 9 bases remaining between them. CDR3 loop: CASSGGSGNTIYF. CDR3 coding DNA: TGTGCCAGCAGTGGGGGATCCGGAAACACCATATATTTT.

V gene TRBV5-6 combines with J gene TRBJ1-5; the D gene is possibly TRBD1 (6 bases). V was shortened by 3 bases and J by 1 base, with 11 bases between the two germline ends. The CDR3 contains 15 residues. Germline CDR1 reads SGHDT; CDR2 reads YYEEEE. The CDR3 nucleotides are TGTGCCAGCAGCTGGGGCGGGGGCAGCAATCAGCCCCAGCATTTT. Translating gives CASSWGGGSNQPQHF.

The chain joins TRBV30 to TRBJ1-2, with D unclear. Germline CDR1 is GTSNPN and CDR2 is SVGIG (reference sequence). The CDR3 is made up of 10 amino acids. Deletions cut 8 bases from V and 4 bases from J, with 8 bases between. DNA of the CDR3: TGTGCCGCGGCAGGCTATGGCTACACCTTC. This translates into CAAAGYGYTF.

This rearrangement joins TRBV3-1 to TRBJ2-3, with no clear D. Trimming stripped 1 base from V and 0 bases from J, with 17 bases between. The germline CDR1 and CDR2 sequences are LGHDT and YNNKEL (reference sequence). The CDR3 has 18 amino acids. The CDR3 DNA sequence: TGTGCCAGCAGCCAAGCGATCTCTGGGGTTCGGAGCACAGATACGCAGTATTTT. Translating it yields CASSQAISGVRSTDTQYF.

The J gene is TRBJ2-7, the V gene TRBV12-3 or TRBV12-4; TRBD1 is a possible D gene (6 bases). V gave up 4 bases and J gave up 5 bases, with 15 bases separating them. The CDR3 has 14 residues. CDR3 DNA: TGTGCCAGCAGTTCCGGGACACCCTTCCACGAGCAGTACTTC. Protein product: CASSSGTPFHEQYF.

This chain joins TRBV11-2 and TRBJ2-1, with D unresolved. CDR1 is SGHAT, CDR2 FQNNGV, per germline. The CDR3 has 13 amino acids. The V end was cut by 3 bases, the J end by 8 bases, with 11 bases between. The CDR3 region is CASSFEERDEQFF. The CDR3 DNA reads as TGTGCCAGCAGCTTCGAGGAAAGGGATGAGCAGTTCTTC.

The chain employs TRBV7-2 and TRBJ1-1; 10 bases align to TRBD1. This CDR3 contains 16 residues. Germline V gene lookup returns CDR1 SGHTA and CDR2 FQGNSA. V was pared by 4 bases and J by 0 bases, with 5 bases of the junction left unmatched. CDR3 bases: TGTGCCAGCAGCTATGGGACAGGGGACATGAACACTGAAGCTTTCTTT. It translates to CASSYGTGDMNTEAFF.

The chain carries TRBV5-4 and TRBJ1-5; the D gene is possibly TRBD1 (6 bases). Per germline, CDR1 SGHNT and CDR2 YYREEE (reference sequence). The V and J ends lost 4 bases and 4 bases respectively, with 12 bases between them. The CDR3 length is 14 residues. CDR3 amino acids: CASSVADSNQPQHF. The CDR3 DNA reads TGTGCCAGCAGCGTCGCGGACAGTAATCAGCCCCAGCATTTT.

The DNA of the CDR3 is TGTGCCAGCAGCGAAAGCGGCCTCTCCTACAATGAGCAGTTCTTC. Amino acid sequence: CASSESGLSYNEQFF. The chain has TRBV9 and TRBJ2-1; tentative D call: TRBD2 (5 bases). V was pared by 3 bases and J by 0 bases, with 10 bases between. The CDR3 totals 15 residues. The germline CDR1 and CDR2 sequences are SGDLS and YYNGEE.